The present T cell receptor beta chain was sequenced within a study of T-cell reconstitution after alpha-beta-depleted transplantation in children. The study's findings and limits: Hyperexpanded clones declined; after one year, newly produced T cells mostly supplied diversity. Expanded clones from the graft, numbering several hundred, reportedly supplied alpha-beta T cells about two months after transplant. High day-60 TCRbeta diversity in some patients came from surviving recipient T cells and thymic progenitors.

Unique molecular identifiers were built into the TCRbeta library. TCRdb itself ran the PCR reads through MiXCR, one entry per CDR3 protein. The profile shows about 580,000 distinct CDR3 sequences, approximately 22% of them singletons. There are many counts of this clonotype. Its antigen is not known. CDR3 length equals 14 residues. Germline CDR1 is SGDLS and CDR2 is YYNGEE. V was shortened by 2 bases and J by 5 bases, with 13 bases between the two germline ends. The chain recombines TRBV9 with TRBJ1-1; the D is unclear. The source material was PBMCs, mostly from graft donor cells, sampled 360 days after TCRalphabeta/CD19-depleted stem cell transplant. This clonotype originated in a boy in the first two years of life who had a stem cell transplant for acute myeloid leukemia, so the T cells may come from the graft donor. As DNA, the CDR3 is TGTGCCAGCAGCGTCCTGAGGCAGGATACTGAAGCTTTCTTT. It translates to CASSVLRQDTEAFF. Together with reference TRBV9 and TRBJ1-1, the CDR3 gives the full variable domain: DSGVTQTPKHLITATGQRVTLRCSPRSGDLSVYWYQQSLDQGLQFLIQYYNGEERAKGNILERFSAQQFPDLHSELNLSSLELGDSALYFCASSVLRQDTEAFFGQGTRLTVV.